This T cell receptor (beta chain) emerged from a study of blood T cell repertoires in COVID-19. Study summary: Collection of acute and convalescent COVID-19 samples took place in the United States, Italy and Spain. Sources were T cells, B-cell-depleted T cells, or PBMCs; the material itself was cDNA or gDNA.

Seattle's cohort entered during active infection and was followed longitudinally. This CDR3 is built from 14 residues. CDR1 SGHTA and CDR2 FQGNSA come from the germline V gene. With 2 bases clipped from V and 2 bases from J, the junction kept 2 bases outside the gene matches. Per the original methods: Estimation of nucleated cell counts relied on the amplification of reference gene primers. Assay: immunoSEQ multiplex PCR; the TCRdb copy retains only in-frame clones and omits some. The V and J calls and the clone size are those of that table, but D and trimming were determined from the DNA. The repertoire holds about 300,000 clones, with roughly 90% as singletons.

The sample was peripheral blood. The chain carries TRBV7-2 and TRBJ2-5, with 7 nucleotides matching TRBD1. The clonotype originates from a young woman with COVID-19, enrolled during active disease. The CDR3 loop reads CASSLLGQQETQYF. The CDR3, as DNA: TGTGCCAGCAGCTTATTGGGACAGCAAGAGACCCAGTACTTC.